This T cell receptor (beta chain) is drawn from a study of early T cells in non-severe SARS-CoV-2 infection. Whole-study context: Chains from this unsorted whole-blood bulk RNA could not be paired.

Germline trimming cut 5 bases from V and 0 bases from J; bases unmatched to any gene: 6. Germline V lookup: CDR1 SEHNR, CDR2 FQNEAQ (reference sequence). The CDR3 is made up of 15 amino acids. Individual cDNA molecules were tagged with unique molecular identifiers, the study reported. TCRdb recomputed calls from the 5' RACE reads with MiXCR, one row per CDR3 protein. The table lists roughly 48,000 distinct CDR3 sequences, roughly 4% of them singletons. The TCR sequence derives from an adult who was a healthcare worker with PCR-confirmed SARS-CoV-2 infection or an uninfected control (not recorded which). The sequencing sample was made of whole blood. The chain has TRBV7-9 and TRBJ2-7; 8 nucleotides agree with TRBD2. CDR3 DNA sequence: TGTGCCAGCAGCACCTCCGGGACTAGCTCCTACGAGCAGTACTTC. This translates into CASSTSGTSSYEQYF.